The clone carrying this T cell receptor (beta chain) occurred a few times. This entry comes from a study of blood T cell repertoires in COVID-19. This table comes from immunoSEQ multiplex PCR, and its TCRdb copy is limited to in-frame clones, with some not included. The sample has a few hundred thousand clones, 90% seen once; the top ten hold roughly 4.3%. Trimming stripped 0 bases from V and 5 bases from J, with 15 bases between. This CDR3 has 16 residues. Germline CDR1 is MGHRA and CDR2 is YSYEKL. The genes are TRBV4-1 and TRBJ2-3; TRBD2 might be the D (6 bases). This clonotype originated in a woman between 18 and 29 years old with acute COVID-19. The source material was PBMCs or T cells enriched from blood (not recorded which). The CDR3 coding sequence is TGCGCCAGCAGCCAAGATCGGGGGAACTCCGGAGATACGCAGTATTTT. Protein product: CASSQDRGNSGDTQYF.